A single sample gave rise to the 18 T cell receptor beta chains below, sequenced in a study of response to subunit inactivated influenza vaccine listed by TCRdb under 2018. Libraries were built with RT-PCR. The listed sequencing device is Illumina HiSeq 2500. Through fastp at Q25 and MiXCR, TCRdb rebuilt clones from the public reads, retaining in-frame beta chains. Rows are unified per CDR3 protein, each entry keeping the most common DNA and genes. The table for this sample lists 800,000 to 1,000,000 distinct CDR3 sequences; about 20% of them were counted only once. 10% of the sample is in the top ten clones. Specimen: PBMCs from blood, collected 4 to 6 days after vaccination. All receptors come from a man aged 50-60 years who received an inactivated influenza vaccine. Donor details come from another sample of the same person, matched by shared clones.

The V and J genes are TRBV20-1 and TRBJ2-3; no clear D gene. This CDR3 is 14 amino acids long. CDR1 is DFQATT and CDR2 is SNEGSKA in the germline V gene (reference sequence). V lost 7 bases and J 2 bases, leaving 16 bases between the germline ends. The CDR3 is CSVSAGIITDTQYF. The CDR3 DNA reads as TGCAGTGTATCGGCAGGAATTATCACAGATACGCAGTATTTT.

This clonotype was seen only a few times. This chain links TRBV11-2 with TRBJ2-7; TRBD2 aligns across 10 bases. The germline V gene has CDR1 SGHAT and CDR2 FQNNGV. J gave up 5 bases and V 6 bases, and 10 bases lay outside the gene matches. The CDR3 has 15 amino acids. The CDR3 protein is CASSALAGVSNEQYF. The CDR3 DNA sequence: TGTGCCAGCAGTGCTCTAGCGGGAGTGAGCAACGAGCAGTACTTC.

The chain carries TRBV7-2 and TRBJ1-4; no definite D call. V dropped 3 bases and J dropped 6 bases, with 20 bases sitting between them. The CDR3 loop spans 17 amino acids. Germline V gives CDR1 SGHTA, CDR2 FQGNSA. As DNA, the CDR3 is TGTGCCAGCAGCTTCCTAGGGTACATGAAACCTTATGAAAAACTGTTTTTT. Translated: CASSFLGYMKPYEKLFF.

This clonotype was counted a few times. This chain joins TRBV7-6 and TRBJ2-1; D call uncertain. This CDR3 region has 15 residues. Trimming cost V 6 bases and J 5 bases, with 17 bases left between them. The germline gives CDR1 SGHVS, CDR2 FNYEAQ. The CDR3 loop reads CASSLSGLRDNEQFF. CDR3 coding DNA: TGTGCCAGCAGTCTTTCAGGTTTGAGAGACAATGAGCAGTTCTTC.

This clonotype was counted a few times. This chain connects TRBV11-2 to TRBJ2-7; D perhaps matches TRBD1 (6 bases). Germline V gene lookup returns CDR1 SGHAT and CDR2 FQNNGV. V was pared by 5 bases and J by 2 bases, with 16 bases between. The CDR3 runs 15 residues. This CDR3 is CASSPTTGLAYEQYF. The CDR3 DNA is TGTGCCAGCAGCCCTACTACAGGGTTAGCCTACGAGCAGTACTTC.

The chain is built from TRBV6-2 or TRBV6-3 and TRBJ2-4; D is possibly TRBD1 or TRBD2 (7 bases each). The germline gives CDR1 MNHEY, CDR2 SVGEGT. Between the trimmed V and J ends, which lost 2 bases and 7 bases, there was a span of 12 bases. There are 14 residues in the CDR3. The CDR3 is CASSYIQGGNIQYF. The CDR3 DNA is TGTGCCAGCAGTTACATTCAGGGGGGGAACATTCAGTACTTC.

The chain is built from TRBV4-2 and TRBJ2-5, with 12 nucleotides matching TRBD2. The CDR3 consists of 18 residues. CDR1 is LGHNA and CDR2 is YNFKEQ in the germline V gene. V lost 6 bases, J lost 7 bases, and 18 bases stayed unmatched. CDR3 sequence: CASSPLASGGARAGTQYF. CDR3 coding DNA: TGTGCCAGCAGTCCTCTTGCTAGCGGGGGGGCGCGGGCAGGGACCCAGTACTTC.

The rearrangement links TRBV19 to TRBJ2-7; either TRBD1 or TRBD2 may supply D (5 bases each). The CDR3 has 15 amino acids. CDR1 and CDR2 (germline): LNHDA, SQIVND (reference sequence). Trimming took 1 base from V and 4 from J, leaving 14 bases between them. The CDR3 protein is CASSIVGDEVYEQYF. The CDR3 bases are TGTGCCAGTAGTATAGTAGGGGACGAGGTATACGAGCAGTACTTC.

The CDR3 loop reads CASSLEVGGGETQYF. CDR3 DNA: TGTGCCAGCAGCTTAGAGGTGGGAGGGGGAGAGACCCAGTACTTC. The chain uses TRBV7-3 and TRBJ2-5, with D possibly TRBD2 on 7 matching bases. This CDR3 comprises 15 residues. In germline, CDR1 is SGHTA, CDR2 FQGTGA. With 2 bases removed from V and 4 bases from J, the gap between germline ends came to 14 bases. Full variable domain (rest looked up from reference TRBV7-3 and TRBJ2-5): GAGVSQTPSNKVTEKGKYVELRCDPISGHTALYWYRQSLGQGPEFLIYFQGTGAADDSGLPNDRFFAVRPEGSVSTLKIQRTERGDSAVYLCASSLEVGGGETQYFGPGTRLLVL.

This clonotype was counted a few times. The junction differs from germline at one of its ends, possibly a read error. The chain has TRBV5-1 and TRBJ1-6, with a tentative D call TRBD1 (5 bases). Germline lookup yields CDR1 SGHRS and CDR2 YFSETQ. The CDR3 has 15 amino acids. CDR3 protein: CASSSRPGDYSPLHF. The CDR3 DNA is TGCGCCAGTAGCTCACGACCGGGGGACTATTCACCCCTCCACTTT. Drawing the rest from reference TRBV5-1 and TRBJ1-6, the complete variable domain is KAGVTQTPRYLIKTRGQQVTLSCSPISGHRSVSWYQQTPGQGLQFLFEYFSETQRNKGNFPGRFSGRQFSNSRSEMNVSTLELGDSALYLCASSSRPGDYSPLHFGNGTRLTVT.

V usage is TRBV13 and J usage is TRBJ2-1, with TRBD2 identical over 12 bases. The CDR3 spans 15 residues. V lost 5 bases to trimming and J lost 4 bases; unmatched junction nucleotides: 3. CDR1 and CDR2 (germline): PRHDT, FYEKMQ (reference sequence). The CDR3 loop is CASSHTSGGYNEQFF. CDR3 nucleotides: TGTGCCAGCAGCCACACTAGCGGGGGGTACAATGAGCAGTTCTTC.

V and J are TRBV4-2 and TRBJ2-5; no definite D call. CDR3 length equals 15 residues. V lost 8 bases to trimming and J lost 0 bases, with 16 bases between them. The germline gives CDR1 LGHNA, CDR2 YNFKEQ. CDR3 protein: CASGPGHTYQETQYF. The CDR3 DNA reads TGTGCCAGCGGCCCTGGGCACACGTACCAAGAGACCCAGTACTTC.

This clonotype was observed a handful of times. The genes are TRBV7-9 and TRBJ2-1, with D maybe TRBD2 (5 bases). Per germline, CDR1 SEHNR and CDR2 FQNEAQ (reference sequence). The CDR3 loop spans 11 amino acids. V lost 9 bases and J 9 bases, leaving 12 bases between the germline ends. The CDR3: CASSRGPEQFF. The CDR3 DNA reads as TGTGCCAGTAGCCGAGGGCCTGAGCAGTTCTTC.

This clonotype has just a few counts. The chain uses TRBV10-3 and TRBJ2-1; D is perhaps TRBD2 (5 bases). Germline V gives CDR1 ENHRY, CDR2 SYGVKD. V lost 8 bases to trimming and J lost 0 bases, with 5 bases between them. The CDR3 loop spans 12 amino acids. The CDR3 DNA follows: TGTGCCATCGAGGGCTCCTACAATGAGCAGTTCTTC. Translating gives CAIEGSYNEQFF.

J is TRBJ2-2 and V is TRBV7-9; possible D gene TRBD2, 6 bases. CDR3 length equals 16 residues. Trimming took 1 base from V and 5 from J, leaving 14 bases between them. The germline V gene has CDR1 SEHNR and CDR2 FQNEAQ (reference sequence). The CDR3 loop reads CASSLEYGRVTGELFF. In DNA form, the CDR3 reads TGTGCCAGCAGCTTAGAATACGGGAGAGTAACCGGGGAGCTGTTTTTT.

The V gene is TRBV11-2, the J gene TRBJ2-1; 7 nucleotides match TRBD2. Germline CDR1 is SGHAT and CDR2 is FQNNGV. J lost 7 bases, V lost 1 base, and 13 bases had no gene match. The length of the CDR3 is 17 residues. The DNA of the CDR3 is TGTGCCAGCAGCTTAGCATGGGGAGTGGGGGGGTTGAATGAGCAGTTCTTC. It specifies CASSLAWGVGGLNEQFF.

In this sample, this clonotype turned up a few times. This chain uses TRBV7-2 with TRBJ2-3; 10 positions match TRBD1. V gave up 2 bases and J gave up 2 bases; unmatched junction bases: 7. This CDR3 is built from 17 residues. The germline CDR1 and CDR2 sequences are SGHTA and FQGNSA. The CDR3 DNA is TGTGCCAGCAGCTTATTTGGACAGGGGGGCCCCACAGATACGCAGTATTTT. Encoded protein: CASSLFGQGGPTDTQYF.

V and J are TRBV12-3 or TRBV12-4 and TRBJ1-2; D call uncertain. V gave up 3 bases and J gave up 5 bases, with 19 bases separating them. This CDR3 is built from 16 residues. CDR3 coding DNA: TGTGCCAGCAGTTTTCTCGGGCCCCGGTTACGGTATGGCTACACCTTC. Amino acids: CASSFLGPRLRYGYTF.